This T cell receptor (beta chain) originates from a study of pediatric ulcerative colitis. Across the whole study: Disease was pancolitis in 7 or 8 and left-sided in two, histology-confirmed. Study conclusions and caveats: Compared with controls, ulcerative colitis showed greater blood-rectum clone sharing. Blood-derived T cells may be present in rectal pinch biopsies. Two rectal CDR3 clonotypes occurred in all ulcerative colitis patients.

During colonoscopy, one to two rectal pinch biopsies were collected. The CDR3 sequence is 14 residues long. The V end was cut by 0 bases, the J end by 2 bases, with 9 bases between. CDR1 and CDR2 (germline): SGDLS, YYNGEE. The data were produced by immunoSEQ multiplex PCR, yet TCRdb's version contains in-frame clones alone and is incomplete. The sample yields roughly 49,000 clones, under 80% seen once. To note about this clone: As yet, its antigen is unknown.

This clonotype was sampled from a girl aged 10-17 years with moderate ulcerative colitis. The gene calls are TRBV9 and TRBJ2-7; D uncertain. Sequencing was done on a sample of gut tissue. The CDR3: CASSVGIGPYEQYF. The CDR3 coding sequence is TGTGCCAGCAGCGTAGGGATAGGGCCCTACGAGCAGTACTTC.